These 11 T cell receptor beta chains share one sample of origin, sequenced in a study of T cell responses to AZD1222 COVID-19 vaccine. The assay was immunoSEQ multiplex PCR, and TCRdb's table has in-frame clones only and misses some. The sample holds around 120,000 clones, 90% to 95% seen once. The starting material was peripheral blood, obtained 28 days after the second AZD1222 dose. Source of these receptors: an adult who received the AZD1222 COVID-19 vaccine.

This clone was recorded only once. The rearrangement uses TRBV28 and TRBJ1-2, with D possibly TRBD1 on 6 matching bases. Trimming stripped 8 bases from V and 8 bases from J, with 15 bases between. CDR3 length equals 12 residues. Germline V lookup: CDR1 MDHEN, CDR2 SYDVKM. The CDR3 coding sequence is TGTGCCAGCCGAACAGGGACAACGGGCTACACCTTC. Its protein product is CASRTGTTGYTF.

This chain connects TRBV9 to TRBJ2-5, with 10 positions matching TRBD1. Germline CDR1 SGDLS, CDR2 YYNGEE. This CDR3 contains 15 residues. V lost 4 bases and J lost 2; bases outside the gene matches: 5. The CDR3 region is CASSKGQGIQETQYF. The CDR3 DNA is TGTGCCAGCAGCAAGGGACAGGGGATACAAGAGACCCAGTACTTC.

The chain links TRBV6-1 to TRBJ1-6; no clear D. This CDR3 is 14 amino acids long. V lost 3 bases and J 0 bases, leaving 3 bases between the germline ends. The germline V gene encodes CDR1 MNHNS and CDR2 SASEGT. Here the CDR3 reads CASSDLSYNSPLHF. Here the CDR3 DNA reads TGTGCCAGCAGTGACCTCTCCTATAATTCACCCCTCCACTTT.

J is TRBJ1-6 and V is TRBV10-3; the match to TRBD1 covers 9 bases. The CDR3 extends over 13 amino acids. CDR1 is ENHRY, CDR2 SYGVKD, per germline. V dropped 5 bases and J dropped 13; count of bases not matched to a gene: 6. CDR3 nucleotides: TGTGCCATCAGTCACAGGGGGCTGGGGCCCCTCCACTTT. Residues: CAISHRGLGPLHF.

This rearrangement joins TRBV6-5 to TRBJ1-2; 9 nucleotides agree with TRBD1. Germline CDR1 and CDR2: MNHEY and SVGAGI. The J segment lost 8 bases and the V segment lost 2 bases, leaving 6 bases of the junction unmatched. The CDR3 totals 14 residues. The CDR3 spells CASSYTGTGKGYTF. The DNA for the CDR3 is TGTGCCAGCAGTTACACCGGGACAGGGAAAGGCTACACCTTC.

This sequence joins TRBV10-3 and TRBJ1-2, with a possible D match to TRBD1 (5 bases). Per the germline V gene, CDR1 is ENHRY and CDR2 is SYGVKD. The CDR3 is made up of 11 amino acids. V was pared by 10 bases and J by 10 bases, with 16 bases between. The CDR3 protein is CATSSGLVYTF. The CDR3 region has the DNA TGTGCCACTAGCTCAGGGCTGGTCTACACCTTC.

This clone was seen a single time. The genes are TRBV6-5 and TRBJ2-7; D could derive from TRBD1 or TRBD2 (6 bases each). Germline V CDR1 and CDR2: MNHEY, SVGAGI. The V and J ends lost 3 bases and 3 bases respectively, with 15 bases between them. The CDR3 is 15 amino acids. In DNA form, the CDR3 reads TGTGCCAGCAGTTATGAGGGGGGACCGATCTACGAGCAGTACTTC. Amino acids: CASSYEGGPIYEQYF.

The rearrangement uses TRBV18 and TRBJ1-1; D remains ambiguous. This CDR3 has 13 residues. Per germline, CDR1 KGHSH and CDR2 LQKENI. Deletions cut 3 bases from V and 3 bases from J, with 8 bases between. The CDR3 bases are TGTGCCAGCTCACCGGGGATTCACACTGAAGCTTTCTTT. Protein sequence: CASSPGIHTEAFF. Supplemented by reference TRBV18 and TRBJ1-1, the full variable domain reads NAGVMQNPRHLVRRRGQEARLRCSPMKGHSHVYWYRQLPEEGLKFMVYLQKENIIDESGMPKERFSAEFPKEGPSILRIQQVVRGDSAAYFCASSPGIHTEAFFGQGTRLTVV.

This chain links TRBV30 with TRBJ1-2; 8 positions match TRBD1. The CDR3 totals 12 residues. The trim removed 5 bases at V and 8 bases at J, leaving 7 bases unmatched. Germline V gene data show CDR1 as GTSNPN and CDR2 as SVGIG (reference sequence). CDR3 sequence (DNA): TGTGCCTGGGCAAACGACAGGGGCGGCTACACCTTC. This encodes CAWANDRGGYTF.

The chain uses TRBV18 and TRBJ2-1; D unclear. The CDR3 extends over 22 amino acids. The germline V gene encodes CDR1 KGHSH and CDR2 LQKENI. V lost 0 bases and J 4 bases, leaving 31 bases between the germline ends. CDR3: CASSPPQLPRRGGPGNYNEQFF. CDR3 DNA: TGTGCCAGCTCACCACCGCAGCTACCGCGGCGTGGTGGACCGGGTAATTACAATGAGCAGTTCTTC.

Regarding this clone: Other DNA sequences in this sample translate to the same CDR3. The CDR3 is CASSDPRAGGTGELFF. Written as DNA, the CDR3 is TGCGCCAGCAGTGATCCAAGAGCGGGGGGCACCGGGGAGCTGTTTTTT. This chain joins TRBV10-2 and TRBJ2-2, with 9 bases aligning to TRBD2. Germline V gives CDR1 WSHSY, CDR2 SAAADI. The CDR3 runs 16 residues. The V and J ends lost 3 bases and 4 bases, in that order; junction bases with no gene match: 6.